This is a list of T cell receptor beta chains from one sample in a study of T cell changes during pregnancy in multiple sclerosis. Generated by immunoSEQ multiplex PCR, the TCRdb table keeps only in-frame clones and is missing some. Counted here are about 60,000 clones, around 93% occurring once; the ten biggest clones make up approximately 2.2%. Sequencing was performed on peripheral blood, taken in the first trimester of pregnancy. These receptors all come from a female donor with multiple sclerosis, enrolled in a pregnancy study. The CDR3 runs from the conserved cysteine through the conserved F or W. A D gene is named only where the DNA matches it firmly. Clone size appears in some rows only: once, few, many, or a class for an expanded clone.

V	J	D	size	DNA	CDR3
TRBV7-2	TRBJ2-2	-	-	TGTGCCAGCAGCTTACAGGGGATGAACACCGGGGAGCTGTTTTTT	CASSLQGMNTGELFF
TRBV7-8	TRBJ1-1	-	-	TGTGCCAGCACGTTGCCGGGGGGGAGGAACACTGAAGCTTTCTTT	CASTLPGGRNTEAFF
TRBV19	TRBJ2-7	-	-	TGTGCCAGTAGTTCCTCCAGGGTTTCGTCCTACGAGCAGTACTTC	CASSSSRVSSYEQYF
TRBV5-1	TRBJ2-1	TRBD2	-	TGCGCCAGCAGCTTGGCCGGGACTAGTGTTAGCAATGAGCAGTTCTTC	CASSLAGTSVSNEQFF
TRBV9	TRBJ1-1	-	-	TGTGCCAGCAGCGTGGGGCGGAACCCTGCCGCTGAAGCTTTCTTT	CASSVGRNPAAEAFF
TRBV11-3	TRBJ2-1	TRBD2	-	TGTGCCAGCAGCTTAGGACTAGGGAGGGACCATGAGCAGTTCTTC	CASSLGLGRDHEQFF
TRBV2	TRBJ2-1	-	-	TGTGCCAGCACTGTTGAGGCCCTTATCCCTAATGAGCAGTTCTTC	CASTVEALIPNEQFF
TRBV5-6	TRBJ2-5	TRBD2	-	TGTGCCAGCAGCGTTAGCGGGATGGGGGAGACCCAGTACTTC	CASSVSGMGETQYF
TRBV7-6	TRBJ2-2	-	once	TGTGCCAGCAGCCCAGGGGGGGAGCTGTTTTTT	CASSPGGELFF
TRBV14	TRBJ2-7	TRBD1	-	TGTGCCAGCAGCCAAGGCAGGGACAGGCTCTACGAGCAGTACTTC	CASSQGRDRLYEQYF
TRBV19	TRBJ2-7	-	-	TGTGCCAGTAGTAGTGGGGGACAGGGGCGAGTGACTACTAGCGGGAGCCCCTACGAGCAGTACTTC	CASSSGGQGRVTTSGSPYEQYF
TRBV5-1	TRBJ2-7	TRBD1	once	TGCGCCAGCAGCTTGGCTGGTCGTCAGGGGGCGGTTTACGAGCAGTACTTC	CASSLAGRQGAVYEQYF
TRBV4-3	TRBJ1-2	-	-	TGCGCCAGCAGCCATTTAGGGGCAGGATACTATGGCTACACCTTC	CASSHLGAGYYGYTF
TRBV5-4	TRBJ1-1	-	-	TGTGCCAGCAGCCAAAACACTGAAGCTTTCTTT	CASSQNTEAFF
TRBV7-9	TRBJ2-1	-	-	TGTGCCAGCAGCTTAGCATCGGGAGTAGGGTACAATGAGCAGTTCTTC	CASSLASGVGYNEQFF
TRBV6-1	TRBJ2-7	-	many	TGTGCCAGCAGTGAGGGAGAGACCTCCTACGAGCAGTACTTC	CASSEGETSYEQYF
TRBV28	TRBJ2-5	TRBD2	-	TGTGCCAGCAGCCCCGGACTAGCGGGAGAAGAGACCCAGTACTTC	CASSPGLAGEETQYF
TRBV19	TRBJ2-2	TRBD2	-	TGTGCCAGTAACCCCCGGGGACTAGAAAGTACCGGGGAGCTGTTTTTT	CASNPRGLESTGELFF
TRBV13	TRBJ1-1	-	-	TGTGCCAGCAGCTTAGAGGCAGGCCGGAACACTGAAGCTTTCTTT	CASSLEAGRNTEAFF
TRBV4-2	TRBJ1-4	-	-	TGTGCCAGCAGCCGGACAAGCTTTAATGAAAAACTGTTTTTT	CASSRTSFNEKLFF
TRBV6-1	TRBJ2-1	TRBD2	-	TGTGCCAGCAAACTAGCGGGAGGGAGGAATGAGCAGTTCTTC	CASKLAGGRNEQFF
TRBV18	TRBJ2-3	TRBD2	-	TGTGCCAGCTCACCTGCGGGAGGCCCCACAGATACGCAGTATTTT	CASSPAGGPTDTQYF
TRBV4-3	TRBJ2-3	TRBD2	-	TGCGCCAGCAGCCAAGATCGTACTAGCGGGAGGGCCCCTAGCACAGATACGCAGTATTTT	CASSQDRTSGRAPSTDTQYF
TRBV10-3	TRBJ1-2	TRBD1	-	TGTGCCATCAGTGAGAGGGGCAGGGGGAACTATGGCTACACCTTC	CAISERGRGNYGYTF
TRBV28	TRBJ2-7	-	-	TGTGCCAGCAGCCCGAGGCGGGGCTACGAGCAGTACTTC	CASSPRRGYEQYF
TRBV30	TRBJ2-1	TRBD2	-	TGTGCCTCCAGCGGGATCCTTATCGGTGAGCAGTTCTTC	CASSGILIGEQFF
TRBV12-2	TRBJ2-1	-	-	TGTGCAAGTCGCGCCCTGACTAGCGGGAGCTCCTACAATGAGCAGTTCTTC	CASRALTSGSSYNEQFF
TRBV9	TRBJ2-5	-	-	TGTGCCAGCAGCGCTTCCCATAGGACCCAGTACTTC	CASSASHRTQYF
TRBV5-1	TRBJ2-4	TRBD2	-	TGCGCCAGCAGCTTGGCCTATAGCGGGAGTTCGTTCCACATTCAGTACTTC	CASSLAYSGSSFHIQYF
TRBV19	TRBJ2-1	TRBD2	-	TGTGCCAGTAGTTTTTTCGTGGGAGGGACCGCTGAGCAGTTCTTC	CASSFFVGGTAEQFF
TRBV5-1	TRBJ2-7	-	-	TGCGCCAGCAGCTTGGTCAGGGGGGCCTACGAGCAGTACTTC	CASSLVRGAYEQYF
TRBV11-3	TRBJ2-1	-	-	TGTGCCAGCAGCTTCAGGGATCATAATGAGCAGTTCTTC	CASSFRDHNEQFF
TRBV6-4	TRBJ2-1	TRBD1	few	TGTGCCAGCAGTGACTCTTCCGACAGGGATGAGCAGTTCTTC	CASSDSSDRDEQFF
TRBV29-1	TRBJ2-7	-	once	TGCAGCGTTGGGCAGGGAACGGACGAGCAGTACTTC	CSVGQGTDEQYF
TRBV18	TRBJ2-5	-	-	TGTGCCAGCTCACCAGTAGCTAACGAAGCCCAGTACTTC	CASSPVANEAQYF
TRBV18	TRBJ1-2	TRBD1	-	TGTGCCAGCTCAGTGGCCACAGGGGACTATGGCTACACCTTC	CASSVATGDYGYTF
TRBV11-2	TRBJ2-7	-	-	TGTGCCAGCAGCTTCGGGAGCCACTCATCCTACGAGCAGTACTTC	CASSFGSHSSYEQYF